Sequencing of this T cell receptor beta chain was carried out in a study of early T cells in non-severe SARS-CoV-2 infection. General study points: Private and CD4 specificities were missed by VDJdb matching, which favored anti-spike CD8 responses.

Germline V lookup: CDR1 SGHRS, CDR2 YFSETQ. This CDR3 is 14 amino acids long. The V end was cut by 1 base, the J end by 7 bases, with 11 bases between. MiXCR, applied by TCRdb to the 5' RACE reads, yields one record per CDR3 protein. The data hold 30,000 or so distinct CDR3 sequences, with 5% to 6.5% observed a single time. About this clonotype: Its target is unknown.

The TCR was taken from an adult who was a healthcare worker with PCR-confirmed SARS-CoV-2 infection or an uninfected control (not recorded which). V gene TRBV5-1 combines with J gene TRBJ2-2, with D tentatively TRBD2 (6 bases). Sequenced input: whole blood. The CDR3 DNA sequence: TGCGCCAGCAGCTTGACGGGAGTGGACGGGGAGCTGTTTTTT. Translated, it gives CASSLTGVDGELFF.